The TCR beta chain described here comes from a study of CD8+CD57+ T cells in acquired aplastic anemia. Study details: Sorting CD4+ and CD8+ cells gave DNA averaging 3.2 ug.

The use of genomic DNA as template underpinned the TCR beta VDJ and CDR3 profiling. TCRdb re-derived calls from the reads in MiXCR, one entry per CDR3 protein. In the table there are under 200,000 distinct CDR3 sequences, 40% to 60% of which are singletons. Concerning this clonotype itself: A read error may account for a junction end that differs from germline.

Selection for sequencing was limited to patients who had shown CD8+CD57+ cell expansion by flow cytometry. Germline CDR1 reads SGHRS; CDR2 reads YFSETQ. The CDR3 is made up of 14 amino acids. The chain is built from TRBV5-1 and TRBJ1-1, with D tentatively TRBD1 (6 bases). Specimen: sorted CD4+, CD8+, or CD8+CD57+ T cells (not recorded which) from PBMCs. This receptor was taken from a human donor with aplastic anemia. The CDR3 DNA sequence: TGCGCCAGCACCGAGGGAGGGGGTCACACTGACGCTTTCTTT. Amino acid sequence: CASTEGGGHTDAFF.